Reported below is one T cell receptor (beta chain). No antigen is known for it. The template for TCR beta VDJ and CDR3 sequence profiling was genomic DNA. TCRdb re-called the reads with MiXCR, one entry per CDR3 protein. The sample includes around 190,000 distinct CDR3 sequences, around half seen only once; the top ten take 16%. This record belongs to a study of CD8+CD57+ T cells in acquired aplastic anemia. On the study more broadly: CD4+ cells from healthy donors averaged roughly 9.9 million reads. Study conclusions and caveats: Researchers reported that CD8+ Simpson's diversity was not significantly different in patients versus controls. Twenty-nine CD8+ CDR3 sequences were shared between patients and controls.

The V gene end was trimmed by 5 bases and the J gene end by 5 bases; junction bases not matched to a gene: 7. This CDR3 region has 15 residues. Germline V lookup: CDR1 MNHEY, CDR2 SMNVEV (reference sequence). The sample taken for sequencing was sorted CD4+, CD8+, or CD8+CD57+ T cells (not recorded which) from PBMCs. The gene calls are TRBV27 and TRBJ1-1, with 11 bases identical to TRBD1. The sequence derives from a human donor in good health, serving as a control. This chain's CDR3 is CASSPTGTGGTEAFF. CDR3 DNA: TGTGCCAGCAGTCCCACCGGGACAGGGGGTACTGAAGCTTTCTTT.